This T cell receptor (beta chain) emerged from a study of blood T cell repertoires in COVID-19. Study as a whole: Some COVID-19 samples were acute and others convalescent; all came from the United States, Italy and Spain. Sample material is recorded as cDNA or gDNA derived from T cells, B-cell-depleted T cells, or PBMCs.

Germline V gives CDR1 MNHEY, CDR2 SVGAGI. The CDR3 covers 14 residues. With 7 bases removed from V and 0 bases from J, the gap between germline ends came to 10 bases. In the study's own analysis: Reference gene primer amplification gave estimated nucleated cell counts. Method: immunoSEQ multiplex PCR; TCRdb's copy keeps in-frame clones and lacks some. Clone size and the V and J calls come from that table; the DNA yielded D and trimming. This table holds under 250,000 clones, 80% to 90% found once. V and J are TRBV6-5 and TRBJ1-3; D is ambiguous. Sample: peripheral blood. The clonotype was recovered from a man aged 55 to 70 with acute or convalescent COVID-19. CDR3 amino acids: CASTRSPSGNTIYF. CDR3 DNA sequence: TGTGCCAGCACACGGTCCCCCTCTGGAAACACCATATATTTT.